This note documents a single T cell receptor beta chain sequence. Antigen unknown. The repertoire was sequenced with immunoSEQ multiplex PCR; TCRdb's copy has only in-frame clones and lacks some. The data contain approximately 64,000 clones, 75% to 90% of them seen just once; the ten biggest clones take up 2.8%. The sample is drawn from a study of OX40 agonist ivuxolimab in advanced cancers. At the level of the study: Prior anti-PD-1, anti-PD-L1 or anti-CTLA-4 therapy did not bar entry, and roughly 40% had some. Findings of the study overall: What antigens the expanded peripheral T cells recognized was never established.

Peripheral blood came from all dose cohorts at three timepoints. The source was CD4+ or CD8+ T cells sorted from blood, collected in a trial of the OX40 agonist ivuxolimab. This TCR was sampled from an adult with an advanced solid tumor such as melanoma, head and neck, liver or kidney cancer.

Here the CDR3 reads CASSPTISTGGETQYF. As DNA, the CDR3 is TGTGCCAGCAGCCCAACAATTTCGACAGGCGGGGAGACCCAGTACTTC. The chain has TRBV9 and TRBJ2-5, with a tentative D call TRBD1 (6 bases). Deletions cut 4 bases from V and 5 bases from J, with 21 bases between. Germline V gives CDR1 SGDLS, CDR2 YYNGEE. The CDR3 totals 16 residues.